Presented here are 11 T cell receptor beta chains from one specimen sequenced in a study of shared clonotypes between healthy human individuals. Generated by immunoSEQ multiplex PCR, the TCRdb table keeps only in-frame clones and is missing some. The top ten hold roughly 1.2% of the sample, which has about 1,900,000 clones, less than 95% seen once. Terminally differentiated effector memory CD45RA+ cells were excluded from the naive CD8 cells, which were CD45RO-negative and positively selected for CCR7. The sequencing sample was made of naive CD8+ T cells sorted from blood. Receptors were obtained from a man aged 18 to 29 in good health.

V and J are TRBV10-1 and TRBJ2-1; 9 bases are shared with TRBD2. The CDR3 runs 16 residues. V lost 2 bases and J lost 10; bases outside the gene matches: 12. Germline V lookup: CDR1 WNHNN, CDR2 SYGVQD (reference sequence). As DNA, the CDR3 is TGCGCCAGCAGTGAGGGAGAAGCGGGAGGTGGGGGAGAGCAGTTCTTC. This translates into CASSEGEAGGGGEQFF.

This rearrangement joins TRBV18 to TRBJ2-7; possibly TRBD1 for D (5 bases). The germline CDR1 and CDR2 sequences are KGHSH and LQKENI. Trimming stripped 4 bases from V and 4 bases from J, with 11 bases between. This CDR3 region has 13 residues. The DNA of the CDR3 is TGTGCCAGCTCACACGAGACAGTGTACGAGCAGTACTTC. Protein sequence: CASSHETVYEQYF.

On this clone: In the same sample, other DNA sequences code for this CDR3. The genes are TRBV27 and TRBJ2-7; 7 nucleotides agree with TRBD1. With V trimmed by 5 bases and J by 0 bases, 4 bases remained unmatched. Germline V gene lookup returns CDR1 MNHEY and CDR2 SMNVEV (reference sequence). There are 14 residues in the CDR3. CDR3 DNA sequence: TGTGCCAGCAGTCCGTCAGGGGGCTCCTACGAGCAGTACTTC. It encodes CASSPSGGSYEQYF.

In regard to this clone: The identical CDR3 is also encoded by other nucleotide sequences in the sample. The genes are TRBV28 and TRBJ2-7; no definite D call. Trimming shortened V by 2 bases and J by 2 bases, and 7 bases separated the two germline ends. The CDR3 consists of 13 residues. Germline V gene data show CDR1 as MDHEN and CDR2 as SYDVKM. The CDR3, as DNA: TGTGCCAGCAGTTTAGGTCCCACCTACGAGCAGTACTTC. Translating gives CASSLGPTYEQYF.

To note about this clone: Other nucleotide sequences in the sample specify the same CDR3. V and J are TRBV6-5 and TRBJ2-5; a possible D gene is TRBD1 (6 bases). The V gene lost 0 bases and the J gene lost 4 bases, with 9 bases spanning the gap. Germline lookup yields CDR1 MNHEY and CDR2 SVGAGI. The CDR3 sequence is 14 residues long. Written as DNA, the CDR3 is TGTGCCAGCAGTTACTCACAGGGTCGAGAGACCCAGTACTTC. It specifies CASSYSQGRETQYF.

The rearrangement uses TRBV19 and TRBJ2-5, with D maybe TRBD2 (6 bases). V lost 4 bases and J lost 0, with 15 bases in between. In germline, CDR1 is LNHDA, CDR2 SQIVND (reference sequence). The CDR3 is 16 residues long. CDR3 loop: CASSKDYRLYQETQYF. As DNA, the CDR3 is TGTGCCAGTAGTAAGGACTACCGATTGTACCAAGAGACCCAGTACTTC.

V usage is TRBV19 and J usage is TRBJ1-5; TRBD1 matches 7 bases. There are 15 residues in the CDR3. Germline V gene sequence: CDR1 LNHDA, CDR2 SQIVND (reference sequence). Trimming cost V 4 bases and J 6 bases; bases outside gene matches: 9. The CDR3 nucleotides read TGTGCCAGTAGTAGGGGCAGGGGGACAGCTCAGCCCCAGCATTTT. It yields the protein CASSRGRGTAQPQHF.

This clone was observed a single time. The chain carries TRBV7-8 and TRBJ1-2; D may be TRBD1 (6 bases). Trimming removed 3 bases at V and 5 bases at J, with 16 bases between. Germline V gives CDR1 SGHVS, CDR2 FQNEAQ. CDR3 length: 15 residues. This CDR3 is CASSFTTGTNYGYTF. The CDR3 DNA sequence: TGTGCCAGCAGCTTTACTACCGGGACAAATTATGGCTACACCTTC.

The chain uses TRBV4-1 and TRBJ2-2; tentatively, D is TRBD1 or TRBD2 (6 bases each). Per the germline V gene, CDR1 is MGHRA and CDR2 is YSYEKL. Trimming shortened V by 4 bases and J by 6 bases, and 15 bases separated the two germline ends. The CDR3 extends over 15 amino acids. The CDR3 here is CASSPLQGGAGELFF. CDR3 sequence (DNA): TGCGCCAGCAGCCCGTTACAGGGCGGGGCCGGGGAGCTGTTTTTT.

A single count supports this clone. The rearrangement links TRBV7-5 to TRBJ2-2; the DNA was not compared with TRBD1, the D call given in the table. TRBV7-5 is recorded as a pseudogene. The CDR3 has 15 residues. CDR3 nucleotides: TGTGCCAGATCCTCCGTTGGGGCTCACACCGGGGAGCTGTTTTTT. This sequence encodes CARSSVGAHTGELFF.

The chain combines TRBV2 with TRBJ2-7; D not resolved. V was cut by 6 bases and J by 0 bases, with 9 bases left in between. The CDR3 extends over 13 amino acids. Germline loops: CDR1 SNHLY, CDR2 FYNNEI. The CDR3 region has the DNA TGTGCCAGCAGGGCGGTAGACTCCTACGAGCAGTACTTC. Its translation: CASRAVDSYEQYF.